This T cell receptor (beta chain) stems from a study of post-analysis software for immune sequencing data. Turning to the study itself: The study covered relapsing-remitting, secondary progressive and progressive-relapsing courses of multiple sclerosis.

The V end lost 4 bases, the J end lost 1 base, and 10 bases lay between the germline ends. Germline assignment: CDR1 GTSNPN and CDR2 SVGIG (reference sequence). The CDR3 spans 13 residues. Concerning this clonotype itself: Its antigen is undetermined.

cDNA libraries for TCR beta contained unique molecular identifiers. Via MiXCR, TCRdb re-called the PCR reads, giving one row per CDR3 protein. The profile shows about 770,000 distinct CDR3 sequences, about 43% of them singletons. Study-wide points: When patients were compared with controls, a handful of TRBV segments were more frequent, TRBV5-6, TRBV5-1 and TRBV20-1 among them.

The sequencing input was blood. The clonotype was recovered from a girl aged 5-17 years with multiple sclerosis. The chain recombines TRBV30 with TRBJ1-1, with a tentative D call TRBD1 (5 bases). DNA for the CDR3: TGTGCCTGGATTTGGGGGGGGAACACTGAAGCTTTCTTT. Its protein is CAWIWGGNTEAFF.